Presented here are 5 T cell receptor beta chains from one specimen sequenced in a study of blood T cell repertoires in COVID-19. Only in-frame clones appear in the TCRdb table, and some are missing; sequencing was by immunoSEQ multiplex PCR. The table includes approximately 300,000 clones, more than 85% detected once. Sample: PBMCs or T cells enriched from blood (not recorded which). The receptors here all came from a woman in her thirties who had recovered from COVID-19.

The chain joins TRBV7-9 to TRBJ2-7; weak D call: TRBD1 (6 bases). V lost 7 bases, J lost 4 bases, and 11 bases lay in between. This CDR3 is 12 amino acids long. The germline V gene has CDR1 SEHNR and CDR2 FQNEAQ (reference sequence). CDR3 sequence reads: CASTTQGYEQYF. The CDR3, as DNA: TGTGCCAGCACCACCCAGGGGTACGAGCAGTACTTC.

The V and J genes are TRBV7-9 and TRBJ2-1, with 7 bases aligning to TRBD2. The CDR3 contains 12 residues. Germline trimming cut 5 bases from V and 9 bases from J; bases unmatched to any gene: 4. Germline lookup yields CDR1 SEHNR and CDR2 FQNEAQ (reference sequence). The CDR3 here is CASSPGRVEQFF. The CDR3 DNA sequence: TGTGCCAGCAGCCCGGGGAGGGTTGAGCAGTTCTTC.

This rearrangement joins TRBV11-3 to TRBJ2-1, with TRBD1 as a possible D gene (5 bases). Germline V gives CDR1 SGHNT, CDR2 YENEEA. The CDR3 has 14 amino acids. The germline V and J ends were trimmed by 2 bases and 3 bases, with 8 bases remaining between them. The CDR3 region is CASSLQTVYNEQFF. The DNA for the CDR3 is TGTGCCAGCAGCTTACAGACAGTCTACAATGAGCAGTTCTTC.

CDR3 nucleotides: TGCGCCAGCAGCCAGGGACAGCCTAATGAAAAACTGTTTTTT. This codes for CASSQGQPNEKLFF. The chain couples TRBV4-1 to TRBJ1-4, with 7 positions matching TRBD1. Per germline, CDR1 MGHRA and CDR2 YSYEKL. V trimming: 3 bases; J trimming: 3 bases; junction bases outside the gene matches: 1. CDR3 length: 14 amino acids.

The rearrangement uses TRBV7-2 and TRBJ1-2, with TRBD1 matching 8 bases. With V trimmed by 5 bases and J by 3 bases, 2 bases remained unmatched. This CDR3 region has 13 residues. Per the germline V gene, CDR1 is SGHTA and CDR2 is FQGNSA. The CDR3 DNA is TGTGCCAGCAGCCCGGGACAGGACTATGGCTACACCTTC. Amino acid sequence: CASSPGQDYGYTF.